The 13 T cell receptor beta chains below were found in one sample sequenced in a study of T cells after yellow fever vaccination. TCRdb passed the 5' RACE reads through MiXCR, listing each CDR3 protein once. This sample carries more than 450,000 distinct CDR3 sequences, about a fifth of them seen once, and the ten largest clones take around 16%. Here the sequenced sample was PBMCs, taken approximately 20 days after the first yellow fever vaccination. These receptors all stem from a man younger than 35 who received the YFV17D yellow fever vaccine.

The chain links TRBV27 to TRBJ2-7; TRBD2 matches 13 bases. This CDR3 has 15 residues. The ends lost 3 bases at V and 1 base at J; junction bases unmatched: 0. Germline V gene sequence: CDR1 MNHEY, CDR2 SMNVEV (reference sequence). CDR3 in amino acids: CASSLGLAGSYEQYF. The CDR3 nucleotides read TGTGCCAGCAGTTTGGGACTAGCGGGGTCCTACGAGCAGTACTTC.

V gene TRBV9 combines with J gene TRBJ2-1; 8 nucleotides match TRBD2. Germline V CDR1 and CDR2: SGDLS, YYNGEE. J lost 8 bases, V lost 0 bases, and 13 bases had no gene match. CDR3 size: 17 residues. CDR3 sequence: CASSVATLAGAADEQFF. The CDR3 DNA is TGTGCCAGCAGCGTAGCTACGCTAGCGGGCGCCGCCGATGAGCAGTTCTTC.

The chain links TRBV11-2 to TRBJ2-6; D may be TRBD2 (5 bases). CDR1 is SGHAT, CDR2 FQNNGV, per germline. The CDR3 runs 16 residues. V shed 3 bases and J shed 0 bases, with 9 bases lying between them. As DNA, the CDR3 is TGTGCCAGCAGCTTTCTAGCAGGCTCTGGGGCCAACGTCCTGACTTTC. It encodes CASSFLAGSGANVLTF.

This clonotype was detected a few times. The rearrangement links TRBV5-1 to TRBJ2-3, with TRBD2 as a possible D gene (5 bases). Trimming removed 5 bases from V and 8 bases from J, with 15 bases in between. Germline values: CDR1 SGHRS, CDR2 YFSETQ. The CDR3 contains 13 residues. CDR3 nucleotides: TGCGCCAGCAGGGCCCTCGGTGGAGGTACGCAGTATTTT. It encodes CASRALGGGTQYF.

This chain connects TRBV5-1 to TRBJ2-7, with D perhaps matching TRBD1 (5 bases). Trimming pared 0 bases from V and 1 base from J, leaving 17 bases between. Germline loops: CDR1 SGHRS, CDR2 YFSETQ. The CDR3 is made up of 17 amino acids. The DNA of the CDR3 is TGCGCCAGCAGCTTGGGGCCCCAGGGTGAGGCGTCCTACGAGCAGTACGTC. It specifies CASSLGPQGEASYEQYV.

This clonotype was detected a few times. This chain joins TRBV30 and TRBJ1-6; 9 bases are a match to TRBD1. The CDR3 is 17 residues long. The germline CDR1 and CDR2 sequences are GTSNPN and SVGIG (reference sequence). V shed 5 bases and J 0 bases; nucleotides not matched to a gene: 8. Written as DNA, the CDR3 is TGTGCCTGGCTGGACAGGGGAGGATTCTCCTATAATTCACCCCTCCACTTT. Its translation is CAWLDRGGFSYNSPLHF.

This clonotype was counted only a few times. The chain is built from TRBV15 and TRBJ1-6; 7 bases align to TRBD1. The V gene end was trimmed by 8 bases and the J gene end by 7 bases; junction bases not matched to a gene: 11. The CDR3 is 15 residues long. In germline, CDR1 is LNHNV, CDR2 YYDKDF (reference sequence). CDR3: CATSHAGQANSPLHF. DNA of the CDR3: TGTGCCACCTCTCACGCCGGACAGGCCAATTCACCCCTCCACTTT.

The V and J genes are TRBV2 and TRBJ1-5; TRBD1 might be the D (6 bases). Germline assignment: CDR1 SNHLY and CDR2 FYNNEI. The CDR3 runs 14 residues. V lost 6 bases and J 7 bases, leaving 16 bases between the germline ends. CDR3 region: CASSAGDMRQPQHF. DNA of the CDR3: TGTGCCAGCAGCGCAGGGGACATGCGGCAGCCCCAGCATTTT.

The V gene is TRBV23-1, the J gene TRBJ2-7; D uncertain. TRBV23-1 is classed as an ORF, of uncertain function. CDR3 size: 10 residues. Between the trimmed V and J ends, which lost 10 bases and 7 bases, there was a span of 11 bases. CDR3 nucleotide sequence: TGCGCCAAGCCAATCTGGGAGCAGTACGTC. Protein product: CAKPIWEQYV.

The chain carries TRBV19 and TRBJ1-5; D is ambiguous. Per germline, CDR1 LNHDA and CDR2 SQIVND (reference sequence). This CDR3 has 16 amino acids. V lost 2 bases, J lost 1 base, and 12 bases lay in between. CDR3 nucleotides: TGTGCCAGTAGTATAAACGGGTTAGGGAGCAATCAGCCCCAGCATTTT. Amino acids: CASSINGLGSNQPQHF.

V is TRBV30 and J is TRBJ2-7; 9 nucleotides agree with TRBD2. After removal of 5 bases from V and 4 bases from J, the junction contained 9 bases not matched to a gene. Germline CDR1 and CDR2: GTSNPN and SVGIG (reference sequence). The CDR3 is made up of 14 amino acids. The CDR3 protein is CAWENSGGFYEQYF. The DNA for the CDR3 is TGTGCCTGGGAGAATAGCGGGGGCTTTTACGAGCAGTACTTC.

This clonotype was observed a handful of times. The chain combines TRBV9 with TRBJ2-1, with TRBD2 matching over 8 bases. Germline CDR1 reads SGDLS; CDR2 reads YYNGEE. The CDR3 covers 15 residues. With V trimmed by 0 bases and J by 6 bases, 5 bases remained unmatched. CDR3 coding DNA: TGTGCCAGCAGCGTAGACGCGGGGGGTGTCAATGAGCAGTTCTTC. This encodes CASSVDAGGVNEQFF.

The chain carries TRBV29-1 and TRBJ1-2; 7 positions agree with TRBD1. CDR1 and CDR2 (germline): SQVTM, ANQGSEA. V shed 7 bases and J 7 bases; nucleotides not matched to a gene: 9. This CDR3 is 12 amino acids long. The CDR3 loop is CSARDRDFGYTF. DNA for the CDR3: TGCAGCGCCCGGGACAGAGACTTTGGCTACACCTTC.